The clone carrying this T cell receptor (beta chain) has more than one count but fewer than ten. The antigen remains unidentified. Germline CDR1 KGHDR, CDR2 SFDVKD. CDR3 length: 17 residues. J was trimmed by 9 bases and V by 3 bases; bases with no gene match: 14. This sample is part of a study of response to subunit inactivated influenza vaccine. Findings and caveats of the study: Each seasonal influenza vaccination, the authors suggested, recruits few new T cells.

One entry per CDR3 protein results from TCRdb running MiXCR on the RT-PCR reads. The sample has hundreds of thousands of distinct CDR3 sequences; approximately 14% are singletons. This chain uses TRBV24-1 with TRBJ2-1, with TRBD1 matching over 9 bases. The sample here was PBMCs from blood, taken less than 15 days before vaccination. This sequence was found in a middle-aged man who received an inactivated influenza vaccine. CDR3 amino acids: CATSDKKTGGAWGEQFF. The CDR3 nucleotides read TGTGCCACCAGTGATAAGAAAACAGGGGGCGCCTGGGGTGAGCAGTTCTTC.